This T cell receptor beta chain was retrieved from a study of CD8 T cells in ankylosing spondylitis. TCRdb called the 5' RACE reads again in MiXCR, with one record for every CDR3 protein. The table has tens of thousands of distinct CDR3 sequences, more than 25% seen once. Germline CDR1 is SEHNR and CDR2 is FQNEAQ (reference sequence). V lost 1 base and J lost 0, with 13 bases in between. CDR3 length: 16 residues. The sequence was collected from a male donor with ankylosing spondylitis or in good health (not recorded which). Sequenced sample: blood, either unsorted or a sorted T cell fraction (not recorded which). The J gene is TRBJ2-7, the V gene TRBV7-9; D is tentatively TRBD1 or TRBD2 (6 bases each). CDR3 nucleotide sequence: TGTGCCAGCAGCTTAGAGGGGGGTTCGAGCTCCTACGAGCAGTACTTC. Protein sequence: CASSLEGGSSSYEQYF. The full variable domain, with the rest looked up from reference TRBV7-9 and TRBJ2-7, is DTGVSQNPRHKITKRGQNVTFRCDPISEHNRLYWYRQTLGQGPEFLTYFQNEAQLEKSRLLSDRFSAERPKGSFSTLEIQRTEQGDSAMYLCASSLEGGSSSYEQYFGPGTRLTVT.